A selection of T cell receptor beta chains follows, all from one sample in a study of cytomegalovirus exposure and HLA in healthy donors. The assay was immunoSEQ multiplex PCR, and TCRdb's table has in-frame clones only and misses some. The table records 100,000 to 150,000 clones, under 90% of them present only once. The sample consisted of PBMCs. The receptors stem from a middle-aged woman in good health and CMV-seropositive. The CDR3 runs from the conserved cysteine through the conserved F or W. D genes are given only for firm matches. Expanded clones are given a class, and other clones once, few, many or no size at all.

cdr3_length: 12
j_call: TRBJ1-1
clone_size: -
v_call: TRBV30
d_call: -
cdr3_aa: CAWSAGGGSAFF
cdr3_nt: TGTGCCTGGAGTGCCGGGGGGGGTTCAGCTTTCTTT

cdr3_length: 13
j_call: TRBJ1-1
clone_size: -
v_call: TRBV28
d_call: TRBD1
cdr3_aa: CASSPTGGFEAFF
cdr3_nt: TGTGCCAGCAGCCCGACAGGGGGTTTTGAAGCTTTCTTT

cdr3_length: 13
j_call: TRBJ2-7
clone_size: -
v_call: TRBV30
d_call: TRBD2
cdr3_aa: CAWGVGGVYEQYF
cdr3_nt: TGTGCCTGGGGGGTGGGGGGGGTCTACGAGCAGTACTTC

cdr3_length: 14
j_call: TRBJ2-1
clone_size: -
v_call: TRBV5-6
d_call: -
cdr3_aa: CASSLMLANDEQFF
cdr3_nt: TGTGCCAGCAGCTTGATGTTGGCAAACGATGAGCAGTTCTTC

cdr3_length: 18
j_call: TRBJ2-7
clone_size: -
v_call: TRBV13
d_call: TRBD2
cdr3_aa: CASSLPGLAGPSSYEQYF
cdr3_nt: TGTGCCAGCAGCTTACCGGGACTAGCGGGTCCAAGCTCCTACGAGCAGTACTTC

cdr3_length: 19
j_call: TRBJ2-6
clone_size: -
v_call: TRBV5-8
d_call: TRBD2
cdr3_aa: CASSISGRPLSSGANVLTF
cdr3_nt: TGTGCCAGCAGTATCAGCGGGAGGCCTCTAAGCTCTGGGGCCAACGTCCTGACTTTC

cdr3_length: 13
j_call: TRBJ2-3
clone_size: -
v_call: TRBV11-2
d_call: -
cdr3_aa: CASSQYPADTQYF
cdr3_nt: TGTGCCAGCAGCCAGTACCCTGCAGATACGCAGTATTTT

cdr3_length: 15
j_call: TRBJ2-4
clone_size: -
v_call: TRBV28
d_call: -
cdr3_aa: CASRTAGSAKNIQYF
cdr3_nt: TGTGCCAGCAGAACCGCAGGGTCAGCCAAAAACATTCAGTACTTC

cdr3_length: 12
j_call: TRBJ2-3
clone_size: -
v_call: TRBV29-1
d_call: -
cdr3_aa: CSALRSTDTQYF
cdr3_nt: TGCAGCGCCCTTCGGTCCACAGATACGCAGTATTTT

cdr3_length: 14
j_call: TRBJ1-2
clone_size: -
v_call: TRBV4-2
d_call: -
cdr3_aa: CASSQDVRGPGYTF
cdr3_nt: TGTGCCAGCAGCCAAGATGTGAGAGGCCCTGGCTACACCTTC

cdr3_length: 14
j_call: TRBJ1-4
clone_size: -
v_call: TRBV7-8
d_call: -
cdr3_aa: CASSPLDYNEKLFF
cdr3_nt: TGTGCCAGCAGCCCTCTAGATTATAATGAAAAACTGTTTTTT

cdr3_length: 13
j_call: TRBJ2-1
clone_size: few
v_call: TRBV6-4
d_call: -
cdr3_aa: CASSESSYNEQFF
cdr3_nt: TGTGCCAGCAGTGAGAGTTCCTACAATGAGCAGTTCTTC